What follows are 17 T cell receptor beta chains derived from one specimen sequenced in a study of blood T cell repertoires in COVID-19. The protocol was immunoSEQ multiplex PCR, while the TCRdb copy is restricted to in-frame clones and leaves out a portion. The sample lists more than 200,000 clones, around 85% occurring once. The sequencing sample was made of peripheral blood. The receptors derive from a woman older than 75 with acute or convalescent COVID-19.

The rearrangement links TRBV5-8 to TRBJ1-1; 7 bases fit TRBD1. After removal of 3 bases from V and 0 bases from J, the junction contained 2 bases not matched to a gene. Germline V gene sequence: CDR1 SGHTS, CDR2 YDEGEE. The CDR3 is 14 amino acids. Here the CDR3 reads CASSWGQLNTEAFF. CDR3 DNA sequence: TGTGCCAGCAGCTGGGGACAGTTGAACACTGAAGCTTTCTTT.

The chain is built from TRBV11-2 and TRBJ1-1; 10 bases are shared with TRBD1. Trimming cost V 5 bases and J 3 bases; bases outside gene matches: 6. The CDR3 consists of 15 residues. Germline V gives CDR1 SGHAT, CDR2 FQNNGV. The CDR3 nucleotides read TGTGCCAGCAGCCTTCAGACAGGGGGCTACACTGAAGCTTTCTTT. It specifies CASSLQTGGYTEAFF.

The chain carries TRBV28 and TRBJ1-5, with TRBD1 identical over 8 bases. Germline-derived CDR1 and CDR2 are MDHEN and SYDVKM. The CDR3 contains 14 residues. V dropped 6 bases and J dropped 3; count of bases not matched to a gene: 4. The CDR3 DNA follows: TGTGCCAGCAGACAGGGGGGGTCCAATCAGCCCCAGCATTTT. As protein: CASRQGGSNQPQHF.

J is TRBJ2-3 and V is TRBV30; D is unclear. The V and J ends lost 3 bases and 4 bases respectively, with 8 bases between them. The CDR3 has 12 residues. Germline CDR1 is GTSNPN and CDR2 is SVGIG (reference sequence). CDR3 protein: CAWRREPDTQYF. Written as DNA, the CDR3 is TGTGCCTGGAGGCGAGAGCCAGATACGCAGTATTTT.

The CDR3 loop reads CASSTGRTGGYTF. In DNA, the CDR3 is TGCGCCAGCAGCACAGGACGGACAGGCGGCTACACCTTC. The J gene is TRBJ1-2, the V gene TRBV5-1, with 7 bases that match TRBD1. Per germline, CDR1 SGHRS and CDR2 YFSETQ. Trimming at V came to 4 bases and at J to 8 bases, leaving 8 bases not matched to a gene. The CDR3 length is 13 residues.

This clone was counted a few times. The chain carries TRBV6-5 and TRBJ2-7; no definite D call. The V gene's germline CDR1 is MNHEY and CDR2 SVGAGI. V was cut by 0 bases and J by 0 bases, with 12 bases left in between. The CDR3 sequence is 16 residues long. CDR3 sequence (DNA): TGTGCCAGCAGTTACTCGATTTTGGTGGCCTCCTACGAGCAGTACTTC. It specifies CASSYSILVASYEQYF.

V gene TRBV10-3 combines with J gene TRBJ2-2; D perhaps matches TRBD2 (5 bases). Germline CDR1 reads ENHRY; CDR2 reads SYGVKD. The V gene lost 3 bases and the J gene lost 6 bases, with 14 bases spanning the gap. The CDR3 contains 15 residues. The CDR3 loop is CAISDPTRHPGELFF. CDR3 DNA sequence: TGTGCCATCAGTGACCCAACTAGGCATCCCGGGGAGCTGTTTTTT.

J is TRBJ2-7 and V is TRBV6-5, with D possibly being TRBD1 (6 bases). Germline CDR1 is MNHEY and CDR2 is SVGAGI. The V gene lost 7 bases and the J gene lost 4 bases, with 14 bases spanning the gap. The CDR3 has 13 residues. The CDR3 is CASNALQGYEQYF. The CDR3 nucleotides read TGTGCCAGCAATGCCCTACAGGGATACGAGCAGTACTTC.

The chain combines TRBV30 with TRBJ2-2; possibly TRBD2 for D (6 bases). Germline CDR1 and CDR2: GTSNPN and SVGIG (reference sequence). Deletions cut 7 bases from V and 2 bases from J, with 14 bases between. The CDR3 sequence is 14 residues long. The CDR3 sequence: CAFQEGTNTGELFF. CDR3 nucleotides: TGTGCCTTTCAGGAGGGAACAAACACCGGGGAGCTGTTTTTT.

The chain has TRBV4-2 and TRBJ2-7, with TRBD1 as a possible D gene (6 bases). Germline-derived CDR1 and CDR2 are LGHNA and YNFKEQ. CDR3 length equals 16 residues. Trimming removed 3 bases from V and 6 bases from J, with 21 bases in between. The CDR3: CASSHPGTGMLGEQYF. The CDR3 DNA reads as TGTGCCAGCAGCCACCCTGGAACAGGGATGTTGGGCGAGCAGTACTTC.

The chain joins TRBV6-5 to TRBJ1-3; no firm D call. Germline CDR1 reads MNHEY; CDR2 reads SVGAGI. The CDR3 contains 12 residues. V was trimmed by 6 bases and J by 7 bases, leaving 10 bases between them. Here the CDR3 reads CASRRDSNTIYF. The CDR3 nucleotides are TGTGCCAGCAGGAGGGATTCGAACACCATATATTTT.

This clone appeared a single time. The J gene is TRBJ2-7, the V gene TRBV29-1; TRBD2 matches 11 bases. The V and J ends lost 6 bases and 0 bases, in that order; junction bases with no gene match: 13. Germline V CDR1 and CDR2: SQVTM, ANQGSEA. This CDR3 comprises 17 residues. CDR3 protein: CSVLGYLAGGRSYEQYF. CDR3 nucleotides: TGCAGCGTCTTAGGGTATTTAGCGGGGGGGCGCTCCTACGAGCAGTACTTC.

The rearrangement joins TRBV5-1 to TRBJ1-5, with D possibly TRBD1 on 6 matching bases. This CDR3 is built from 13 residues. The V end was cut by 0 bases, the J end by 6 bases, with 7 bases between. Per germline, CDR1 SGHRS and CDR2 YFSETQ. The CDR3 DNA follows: TGCGCCAGCAGCTTGGAAGGGGGTCAGCCCCAGCATTTT. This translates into CASSLEGGQPQHF. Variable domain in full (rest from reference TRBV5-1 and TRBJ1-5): KAGVTQTPRYLIKTRGQQVTLSCSPISGHRSVSWYQQTPGQGLQFLFEYFSETQRNKGNFPGRFSGRQFSNSRSEMNVSTLELGDSALYLCASSLEGGQPQHFGDGTRLSIL.

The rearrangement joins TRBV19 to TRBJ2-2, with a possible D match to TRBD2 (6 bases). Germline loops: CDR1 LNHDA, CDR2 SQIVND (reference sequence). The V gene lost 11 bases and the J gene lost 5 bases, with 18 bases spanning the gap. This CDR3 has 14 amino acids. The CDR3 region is CAARTGARTGELFF. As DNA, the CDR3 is TGTGCCGCTCGGACGGGAGCGAGGACCGGGGAGCTGTTTTTT.

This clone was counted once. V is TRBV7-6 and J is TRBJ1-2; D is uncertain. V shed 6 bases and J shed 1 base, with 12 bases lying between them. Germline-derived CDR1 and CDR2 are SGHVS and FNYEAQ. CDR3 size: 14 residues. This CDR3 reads CASSPVQYNYGYTF. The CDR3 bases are TGTGCCAGCAGTCCAGTGCAGTATAACTATGGCTACACCTTC.

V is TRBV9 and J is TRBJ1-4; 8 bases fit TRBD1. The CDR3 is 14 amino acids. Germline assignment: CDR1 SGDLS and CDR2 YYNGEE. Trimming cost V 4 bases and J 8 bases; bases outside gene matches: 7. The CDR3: CASSTQGAGEKLFF. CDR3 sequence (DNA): TGTGCCAGCAGCACCCAGGGGGCGGGAGAAAAACTGTTTTTT.

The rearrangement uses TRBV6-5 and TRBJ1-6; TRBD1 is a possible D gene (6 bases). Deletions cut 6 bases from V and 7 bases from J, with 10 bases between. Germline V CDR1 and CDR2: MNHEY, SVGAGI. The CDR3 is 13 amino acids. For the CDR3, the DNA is TGTGCCAGCAGGACAGGACAAAATTCACCCCTCCACTTT. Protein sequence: CASRTGQNSPLHF.